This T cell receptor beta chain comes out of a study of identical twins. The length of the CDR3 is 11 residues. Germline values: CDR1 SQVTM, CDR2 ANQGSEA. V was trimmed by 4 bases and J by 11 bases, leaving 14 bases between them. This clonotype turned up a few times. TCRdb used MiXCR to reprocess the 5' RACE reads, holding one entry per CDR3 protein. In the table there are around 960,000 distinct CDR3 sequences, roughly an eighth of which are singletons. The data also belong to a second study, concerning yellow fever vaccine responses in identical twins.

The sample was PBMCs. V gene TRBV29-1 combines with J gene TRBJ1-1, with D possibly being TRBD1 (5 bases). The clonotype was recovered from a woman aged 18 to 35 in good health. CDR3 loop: CSVVWLGTAFF. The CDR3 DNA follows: TGCAGCGTTGTTTGGTTAGGGACGGCTTTCTTT.